A single sample gave rise to the 14 T cell receptor beta chains below, sequenced in a study of T cells in localized non-small cell lung cancer. Measured with immunoSEQ multiplex PCR; TCRdb has only the in-frame clones, and not every one. The sample has around 20,000 clones, about 89% seen once. The source was peripheral blood, collected before any cancer treatment. Receptor source: a woman aged 35-75 years with stage I lung adenocarcinoma.

The chain employs TRBV7-2 and TRBJ1-2, with no clear D. CDR1 and CDR2 from the germline V gene are SGHTA and FQGNSA. With 6 bases removed from V and 7 bases from J, the gap between germline ends came to 15 bases. CDR3 length equals 13 residues. The CDR3 protein is CASSPQSQSGYTF. CDR3 sequence (DNA): TGTGCCAGCAGTCCTCAATCGCAATCTGGCTACACCTTC.

The chain combines TRBV27 with TRBJ1-1, with D unresolved. Germline CDR1 MNHEY, CDR2 SMNVEV (reference sequence). The V end was cut by 2 bases, the J end by 1 base, with 5 bases between. The CDR3 is 13 amino acids. The CDR3 here is CASSLGGNTEAFF. The CDR3 nucleotides are TGTGCCAGCAGTTTAGGCGGGAACACTGAAGCTTTCTTT.

CDR3 DNA sequence: TGTGCCAGCAGCCAAGACCGTGGGGTAGCAAAGTTCTTC. This translates into CASSQDRGVAKFF. This rearrangement joins TRBV14 to TRBJ2-1, with D uncertain. V dropped 0 bases and J dropped 14 bases, with 14 bases sitting between them. Germline V CDR1 and CDR2: SGHDN, FVKESK. The CDR3 contains 13 residues. The full variable domain, with the rest looked up from reference TRBV14 and TRBJ2-1, is EAGVTQFPSHSVIEKGQTVTLRCDPISGHDNLYWYRRVMGKEIKFLLHFVKESKQDESGMPNNRFLAERTGGTYSTLKVQPAELEDSGVYFCASSQDRGVAKFFGPGTRLTVL.

The rearrangement uses TRBV5-1 and TRBJ2-3; D is perhaps TRBD2 (5 bases). Per the germline V gene, CDR1 is SGHRS and CDR2 is YFSETQ. V lost 0 bases and J 9 bases, leaving 17 bases between the germline ends. The CDR3 spans 15 residues. CDR3 sequence (DNA): TGCGCCAGCAGCTTGGAGTCTAGTCCATCGGGGACGCAGTATTTT. It specifies CASSLESSPSGTQYF.

V usage is TRBV30 and J usage is TRBJ2-2, with 11 bases identical to TRBD2. This CDR3 contains 14 residues. Germline loops: CDR1 GTSNPN, CDR2 SVGIG (reference sequence). After removal of 5 bases from V and 7 bases from J, the junction contained 6 bases not matched to a gene. The CDR3 nucleotides are TGTGCCTGGGAGACTAGCGGGGAGATCGGGGAGCTGTTTTTT. As protein: CAWETSGEIGELFF.

The rearrangement uses TRBV10-2 and TRBJ2-5, with 12 bases lining up with TRBD2. The CDR3 contains 17 residues. V lost 3 bases and J lost 5; bases outside the gene matches: 10. The germline CDR1 and CDR2 sequences are WSHSY and SAAADI. CDR3: CASSDPPGLAGSETQYF. For the CDR3, the DNA is TGCGCCAGCAGTGACCCCCCCGGACTAGCGGGGTCCGAGACCCAGTACTTC.

CDR3 amino acids: CASSRGTGPNYEQYF. DNA of the CDR3: TGTGCCAGCTCACGGGGGACAGGTCCCAACTACGAGCAGTACTTC. This chain connects TRBV18 to TRBJ2-7; 8 bases are a match to TRBD1. CDR1 and CDR2 (germline): KGHSH, LQKENI. The CDR3 is 15 amino acids. V lost 4 bases and J lost 3; bases outside the gene matches: 8.

On this clone: At one boundary the junction diverges from the germline segment, which might be a read error. This rearrangement joins TRBV5-6 to TRBJ1-2, with TRBD1 matching 8 bases. This CDR3 comprises 13 residues. The germline V gene has CDR1 SGHDT and CDR2 YYEEEE. The CDR3 nucleotides are TGTGTCAGCAGTGAGGACAGGGACTATGGCTACACCTTC. Amino acids: CVSSEDRDYGYTF.

This clone occurred once. V and J are TRBV28 and TRBJ1-1; maybe TRBD1 (6 bases). The germline CDR1 and CDR2 sequences are MDHEN and SYDVKM. The CDR3 has 13 residues. V lost 5 bases, J lost 8 bases, and 15 bases lay in between. The CDR3, as DNA: TGTGCCAGCAGTCCCGCCGGACAGTACGAAGCTTTCTTT. As protein: CASSPAGQYEAFF.

The chain couples TRBV27 to TRBJ2-7; tentative D call: TRBD2 (6 bases). CDR3 length equals 11 residues. Trimming removed 6 bases from V and 9 bases from J, with 12 bases in between. Germline-derived CDR1 and CDR2 are MNHEY and SMNVEV (reference sequence). The CDR3 region has the DNA TGTGCCAGCAGAAAAGACGGGGGGCAGTACTTC. It specifies CASRKDGGQYF.

The chain is built from TRBV19 and TRBJ2-1, with TRBD1 matching over 8 bases. There are 19 residues in the CDR3. CDR1 and CDR2 (germline): LNHDA, SQIVND (reference sequence). The V segment lost 3 bases and the J segment 4 bases; nucleotides outside the gene matches: 17. The CDR3 loop is CASSIPRNRGRRSYNEQFF. CDR3 coding DNA: TGTGCCAGTAGTATCCCGAGGAACAGGGGGAGGAGATCTTACAATGAGCAGTTCTTC.

The count of this clone is one. The chain is built from TRBV2 and TRBJ2-1; D possibly corresponds to TRBD2 (6 bases). The CDR3 runs 14 residues. Deletions cut 5 bases from V and 6 bases from J, with 14 bases between. The germline V gene encodes CDR1 SNHLY and CDR2 FYNNEI. CDR3 DNA sequence: TGTGCCAGCAGTACTGAGCGGAGGGGCAATGAGCAGTTCTTC. This translates into CASSTERRGNEQFF.

This chain joins TRBV21-1 and TRBJ1-5; TRBD1 was called by the table and not checked on the DNA. TRBV21-1 is a documented pseudogene. This CDR3 comprises 16 residues. The CDR3 reads CASSIRAHRSNQPQHF. The CDR3, as DNA: TGTGCCAGCAGCATTCGAGCGCACAGGAGCAATCAGCCCCAGCATTTT.

The chain joins TRBV11-2 to TRBJ2-7, with D tentatively TRBD2 (6 bases). V dropped 3 bases and J dropped 0 bases, with 6 bases sitting between them. This CDR3 is 13 amino acids long. The germline CDR1 and CDR2 sequences are SGHAT and FQNNGV. The CDR3 DNA sequence: TGTGCCAGCAGCTTTAGCGGCTCCTACGAGCAGTACTTC. Residues: CASSFSGSYEQYF. Based on the CDR3 plus reference TRBV11-2 and TRBJ2-7, the full variable domain is EAGVAQSPRYKIIEKRQSVAFWCNPISGHATLYWYQQILGQGPKLLIQFQNNGVVDDSQLPKDRFSAERLKGVDSTLKIQPAKLEDSAVYLCASSFSGSYEQYFGPGTRLTVT.